Listed here are 31 T cell receptor beta chains from one sample, sequenced in a study of T cell responses to AZD1222 COVID-19 vaccine (dated by TCRdb to the early 2020s). What the time point label conveys for this sample: about 28 days (+/-7) after the second vaccine dose. Library preparation used the immunoSEQ multiplex PCR assay. TCRdb holds this immuneACCESS table with in-frame rearrangements only. Some clones are missing; in checked studies, unresolved V genes explain under half, and the rest has no known cause. The sample contains about 77,000 clones, 92% of them found a single time. Clones ranked in the top ten supply around 4.5% of the sample. This sample comprised peripheral blood, obtained 28 days after the second AZD1222 dose. All receptors come from an adult who received the AZD1222 COVID-19 vaccine.

The chain has TRBV4-1 and TRBJ2-2; the D is unclear. In germline, CDR1 is MGHRA, CDR2 YSYEKL. CDR3 length: 13 amino acids. V lost 6 bases, J lost 6 bases, and 11 bases lay in between. The CDR3 here is CASSRTEPGELFF. The CDR3 region has the DNA TGCGCCAGCAGTCGTACGGAGCCCGGGGAGCTGTTTTTT.

The CDR3 spells CASSSAVNRDGRNTIYF. DNA for the CDR3: TGCGCCAGCAGCTCCGCAGTAAACAGGGATGGCAGAAACACCATATATTTT. The chain is built from TRBV5-1 and TRBJ1-3, with D maybe TRBD1 (6 bases). This CDR3 spans 17 amino acids. V lost 3 bases and J lost 5, with 21 bases in between. CDR1 is SGHRS, CDR2 YFSETQ, per germline.

This clone was counted a few times. The chain recombines TRBV19 with TRBJ1-4, with TRBD1 identical over 9 bases. The germline CDR1 and CDR2 sequences are LNHDA and SQIVND (reference sequence). Unmatched junction bases numbered 6, after V lost 7 bases and J lost 6 bases. The CDR3 covers 14 residues. The CDR3 reads CASTPGTGYEKLFF. Here the CDR3 DNA reads TGTGCCAGTACCCCAGGGACAGGGTATGAAAAACTGTTTTTT.

The V gene is TRBV10-3, the J gene TRBJ2-1; D remains ambiguous. This CDR3 is 11 amino acids long. Trimming stripped 4 bases from V and 10 bases from J, with 8 bases between. CDR1 and CDR2 (germline): ENHRY, SYGVKD. The CDR3 loop is CAISGMTEQFF. The DNA for the CDR3 is TGTGCCATCAGTGGGATGACCGAGCAGTTCTTC.

This clone was seen only a few times. The V call is TRBV18, the J call TRBJ2-7; D unresolved. The CDR3 covers 11 residues. The ends were cut back, 2 bases at V and 4 bases at J, with 3 bases in the middle. Germline CDR1 and CDR2: KGHSH and LQKENI. CDR3 protein: CASSPNYEQYF. The CDR3 DNA reads TGTGCCAGCTCACCAAATTACGAGCAGTACTTC.

V usage is TRBV28 and J usage is TRBJ1-1; D unclear. This CDR3 comprises 13 residues. The V end was cut by 4 bases, the J end by 9 bases, with 15 bases between. Germline lookup yields CDR1 MDHEN and CDR2 SYDVKM. CDR3: CASSSPPSPQAFF. For the CDR3, the DNA is TGTGCCAGCAGTTCCCCCCCATCCCCCCAAGCTTTCTTT.

This clone was seen a single time. The V call is TRBV5-6, the J call TRBJ2-1; D is perhaps TRBD1 (5 bases). The germline V gene encodes CDR1 SGHDT and CDR2 YYEEEE. Trimming shortened V by 7 bases and J by 0 bases, and 17 bases separated the two germline ends. The CDR3 has 16 amino acids. The CDR3 bases are TGTGCCAGCCGCCCCAGGGCGGAGAGCTCCTACAATGAGCAGTTCTTC. This sequence encodes CASRPRAESSYNEQFF.

This clone was found a few times. The chain combines TRBV2 with TRBJ1-2; 7 nucleotides line up with TRBD1. The germline gives CDR1 SNHLY, CDR2 FYNNEI. The CDR3 is 15 amino acids. Trimming took 11 bases from V and 6 from J; bases not matched to a gene: 18. This CDR3 is CALFIQGQGRNGYTF. The DNA for the CDR3 is TGTGCCTTATTTATACAGGGGCAGGGGAGGAATGGCTACACCTTC.

The chain recombines TRBV5-4 with TRBJ2-3; no definite D call. This CDR3 has 16 residues. The germline V gene encodes CDR1 SGHNT and CDR2 YYREEE (reference sequence). Trimming took 4 bases from V and 4 from J, leaving 19 bases between them. The CDR3 loop reads CASSRRGLSPADTQYF. DNA for the CDR3: TGTGCCAGCAGCCGACGCGGCCTAAGCCCGGCAGATACGCAGTATTTT.

The CDR3 region has the DNA TGTGCCAGCAGCCGAATCCACAGGGGCCTCTCCTACGAGCAGTACTTC. Its translation: CASSRIHRGLSYEQYF. The chain recombines TRBV4-2 with TRBJ2-7, with 7 bases matching TRBD1. With 4 bases clipped from V and 0 bases from J, the junction kept 9 bases outside the gene matches. Germline V lookup: CDR1 LGHNA, CDR2 YNFKEQ. The length of the CDR3 is 16 residues.

The rearrangement joins TRBV4-3 to TRBJ1-1, with D uncertain. The CDR3 loop spans 16 amino acids. From germline, CDR1 is LGHNA and CDR2 YSLEER. V was pared by 5 bases and J by 3 bases, with 19 bases between. This CDR3 is CASSNLMSGHYTEAFF. Here the CDR3 DNA reads TGCGCCAGCAGCAATCTGATGTCCGGTCACTACACTGAAGCTTTCTTT.

CDR3: CASSVGQANTGELFF. For the CDR3, the DNA is TGTGCCAGCAGCGTAGGGCAGGCTAACACCGGGGAGCTGTTTTTT. The chain employs TRBV9 and TRBJ2-2; D gene uncertain. Germline CDR1 and CDR2: SGDLS and YYNGEE. Deletions cut 0 bases from V and 2 bases from J, with 8 bases between. The CDR3 runs to 15 residues.

In its sample, this clone was seen once. The chain joins TRBV10-3 to TRBJ1-1; a weak D match, TRBD1 (5 bases). CDR3 length equals 15 residues. Trimming left V 7 bases short and J 0 bases short, with 15 bases between. Per germline, CDR1 ENHRY and CDR2 SYGVKD. The CDR3 sequence is CAIKNQGRMNTEAFF. As DNA, the CDR3 is TGTGCCATCAAAAATCAGGGACGCATGAACACTGAAGCTTTCTTT.

The V gene is TRBV30, the J gene TRBJ1-2; D not resolved. CDR3 length: 14 amino acids. V was cut by 0 bases and J by 8 bases, with 16 bases left in between. Germline V gives CDR1 GTSNPN, CDR2 SVGIG (reference sequence). In DNA form, the CDR3 reads TGTGCCTGGAGTGTAAAGTCGGCGACGGGAGGCTACACCTTC. Residues: CAWSVKSATGGYTF.

The rearrangement links TRBV10-2 to TRBJ1-1; perhaps TRBD1 as D (6 bases). The germline gives CDR1 WSHSY, CDR2 SAAADI. V was cut by 8 bases and J by 1 base, with 11 bases left in between. The CDR3 runs 13 residues. This CDR3 reads CASWTAGNTEAFF. The CDR3 nucleotides read TGCGCCAGCTGGACAGCGGGGAACACTGAAGCTTTCTTT.

This clone has just one count. This chain joins TRBV9 and TRBJ2-1; D may correspond to TRBD1 or TRBD2 (5 bases each). The CDR3 runs 16 residues. Germline CDR1 reads SGDLS; CDR2 reads YYNGEE. The V end was cut by 3 bases, the J end by 0 bases, with 13 bases between. The CDR3 region is CASSASGTFSYNEQFF. The CDR3 DNA reads TGTGCCAGCAGCGCCTCCGGGACGTTCTCCTACAATGAGCAGTTCTTC.

The chain couples TRBV5-1 to TRBJ1-6; 8 nucleotides agree with TRBD1. The CDR3 sequence is 14 residues long. Germline V lookup: CDR1 SGHRS, CDR2 YFSETQ. V was pared by 4 bases and J by 8 bases, with 5 bases of the junction left unmatched. CDR3 nucleotide sequence: TGCGCCAGCAGCCTACGACAGGGGTATTCACCCCTCCACTTT. Translation: CASSLRQGYSPLHF.

The gene calls are TRBV28 and TRBJ1-5; D gene unclear. The V gene's germline CDR1 is MDHEN and CDR2 SYDVKM. Deletions cut 7 bases from V and 4 bases from J, with 14 bases between. This CDR3 has 14 residues. This chain's CDR3 is CASTTHWQNQPQHF. The DNA of the CDR3 is TGTGCCAGCACAACCCACTGGCAGAATCAGCCCCAGCATTTT.

The chain carries TRBV28 and TRBJ1-2; 7 bases map to TRBD1. The CDR3 covers 15 residues. Germline CDR1 reads MDHEN; CDR2 reads SYDVKM. Trimming removed 3 bases from V and 12 bases from J; junction bases left unmatched: 16. The CDR3 coding sequence is TGTGCCAGCAGTTTTTCCCCTTCCGACAGGGAGGTCGACACCTTC. Its protein is CASSFSPSDREVDTF.

The V call is TRBV19, the J call TRBJ1-2; the match to TRBD1 covers 8 bases. V dropped 2 bases and J dropped 7; count of bases not matched to a gene: 6. The CDR3 is 14 amino acids. Germline loops: CDR1 LNHDA, CDR2 SQIVND (reference sequence). As DNA, the CDR3 is TGTGCCAGTAGTATACAGGGGGCGCACAGTGGCTACACCTTC. Protein product: CASSIQGAHSGYTF. The complete variable domain, with remaining parts taken from reference TRBV19 and TRBJ1-2, reads DGGITQSPKYLFRKEGQNVTLSCEQNLNHDAMYWYRQDPGQGLRLIYYSQIVNDFQKGDIAEGYSVSREKKESFPLTVTSAQKNPTAFYLCASSIQGAHSGYTFGSGTRLTVV.

The chain is built from TRBV10-2 and TRBJ2-7; possibly TRBD2 for D (5 bases). Deletions cut 11 bases from V and 4 bases from J, with 18 bases between. Germline V gives CDR1 WSHSY, CDR2 SAAADI. This CDR3 is built from 13 residues. For the CDR3, the DNA is TGCGCCGTCTTGGACGACGAGGGATACGAGCAGTACTTC. This codes for CAVLDDEGYEQYF.

This clone was seen only once. This chain uses TRBV21-1 with TRBJ2-1; the table gives TRBD2 as D, unverified against the DNA. TRBV21-1 corresponds to a pseudogene. This CDR3 is built from 8 residues. The DNA of the CDR3 is TGTGCCAGCAGCACTCAGTTCTTC. Its translation is CASSTQFF.

V and J are TRBV2 and TRBJ1-4; D is perhaps TRBD1 (6 bases). V was cut by 8 bases and J by 12 bases, with 25 bases left in between. Germline CDR1 is SNHLY and CDR2 is FYNNEI. The CDR3 length is 15 residues. CDR3: CASSVGQGGNRELFF. DNA of the CDR3: TGTGCCAGCTCCGTCGGTCAAGGGGGTAATAGGGAACTGTTTTTT.

V is TRBV7-8 and J is TRBJ1-5; D unclear. With 0 bases removed from V and 6 bases from J, the gap between germline ends came to 12 bases. Germline loops: CDR1 SGHVS, CDR2 FQNEAQ. The CDR3 contains 15 residues. The CDR3 protein is CASSLARSLGQPQHF. CDR3 DNA sequence: TGTGCCAGCAGCTTAGCGCGTTCCTTAGGTCAGCCCCAGCATTTT. Looking up the rest from reference TRBV7-8 and TRBJ1-5 gives the full variable domain: GAGVSQSPRYKVAKRGQDVALRCDPISGHVSLFWYQQALGQGPEFLTYFQNEAQLDKSGLPSDRFFAERPEGSVSTLKIQRTQQEDSAVYLCASSLARSLGQPQHFGDGTRLSIL.

CDR3: CASSLGLANEQFF. The CDR3 region has the DNA TGTGCCAGCAGCTTGGGACTAGCCAATGAGCAGTTCTTC. V gene TRBV5-4 combines with J gene TRBJ2-1; the match to TRBD2 covers 7 bases. Germline V gene sequence: CDR1 SGHNT, CDR2 YYREEE (reference sequence). This CDR3 is 13 amino acids long. V lost 0 bases and J lost 6; bases outside the gene matches: 0.

Here the CDR3 DNA reads TGTGCCAGCAGCCTCAAGGCAAGGGGGTTTAACTATGGCTACACCTTC. Translation: CASSLKARGFNYGYTF. The chain employs TRBV3-1 (or the pseudogene TRBV3-2) and TRBJ1-2, with TRBD1 as a possible D gene (6 bases). V was cut by 4 bases and J by 1 base, with 16 bases left in between. CDR1 is LGHDT and CDR2 is YNNKEL in the germline V gene (reference sequence). CDR3 length: 16 residues.

V usage is TRBV6-2 or TRBV6-3 and J usage is TRBJ2-7; TRBD2 matches at 9 bases. CDR1 and CDR2 (germline): MNHEY, SVGEGT. V was clipped by 2 bases and J by 3 bases; unmatched bases: 5. The CDR3 consists of 15 residues. CDR3 sequence (DNA): TGTGCCAGCAGTTACCCGGGACTAGCAATCTACGAGCAGTACTTC. It yields the protein CASSYPGLAIYEQYF.

The chain combines TRBV4-1 with TRBJ2-1; TRBD2 matches 7 bases. The germline V gene has CDR1 MGHRA and CDR2 YSYEKL. CDR3 length equals 16 residues. The trim removed 0 bases at V and 3 bases at J, leaving 5 bases unmatched. CDR3 in amino acids: CASSQDTGGFYNEQFF. In nucleotides, the CDR3 is TGCGCCAGCAGCCAAGATACGGGGGGATTCTACAATGAGCAGTTCTTC.

V usage is TRBV6-1 and J usage is TRBJ1-6; no clear D gene. CDR1 and CDR2 from the germline V gene are MNHNS and SASEGT. CDR3 length equals 15 residues. Between the trimmed V and J ends, which lost 2 bases and 7 bases, there was a span of 12 bases. CDR3 sequence: CASSEFGPPNSPLHF. Written as DNA, the CDR3 is TGTGCCAGCAGTGAATTTGGCCCTCCGAATTCACCCCTCCACTTT.

This clone was recorded a few times. The chain links TRBV19 to TRBJ1-5; no reliable D call. The CDR3 has 12 residues. Germline CDR1 LNHDA, CDR2 SQIVND (reference sequence). V lost 8 bases and J 6 bases, leaving 11 bases between the germline ends. CDR3 protein: CASARVGQPQHF. DNA for the CDR3: TGTGCCAGTGCTCGGGTGGGTCAGCCCCAGCATTTT. The full variable domain, its missing parts supplied by reference TRBV19 and TRBJ1-5, is DGGITQSPKYLFRKEGQNVTLSCEQNLNHDAMYWYRQDPGQGLRLIYYSQIVNDFQKGDIAEGYSVSREKKESFPLTVTSAQKNPTAFYLCASARVGQPQHFGDGTRLSIL.

The gene calls are TRBV3-1 (or the pseudogene TRBV3-2) and TRBJ1-5; no reliable D call. The CDR3 is made up of 16 amino acids. Germline lookup yields CDR1 LGHDT and CDR2 YNNKEL (reference sequence). V was trimmed by 2 bases and J by 0 bases, leaving 11 bases between them. CDR3 in amino acids: CASSQRMNPSNQPQHF. The CDR3 bases are TGTGCCAGCAGCCAAAGAATGAACCCTAGCAATCAGCCCCAGCATTTT.